The source of this T cell receptor beta chain is a study of graft-versus-host responses after intestinal transplantation. Turning to the study itself: Recipients were given multivisceral, liver-intestinal, or isolated intestinal transplants. Once they had received anti-thymocyte globulin induction, all recipients took tacrolimus and steroids for roughly three years. Study results and limitations: Early post-transplant HvG declines were associated with peak circulating GvH clone levels.

The data were produced by immunoSEQ multiplex PCR, yet TCRdb's version contains in-frame clones alone and is incomplete. This table has around 99,000 clones, roughly 89% appearing once. Germline V gene sequence: CDR1 SGHRS, CDR2 YFSETQ. The CDR3 is 16 residues long. Trimming shortened V by 6 bases and J by 5 bases, and 23 bases separated the two germline ends. On this clone: Its antigen is undetermined.

The source of this sequence is a human donor who was the organ donor for an intestinal transplant. The chain uses TRBV5-1 and TRBJ2-5, with D perhaps being TRBD1 or TRBD2 (7 bases each). Here the sequenced sample was unstimulated CD4+ T cells sorted from spleen or lymph node cells, taken before transplant. The CDR3 DNA follows: TGCGCCAGCAACAGGGGCGGGGGACCACTTATCGAGACCCAGTACTTC. The encoded protein is CASNRGGGPLIETQYF.